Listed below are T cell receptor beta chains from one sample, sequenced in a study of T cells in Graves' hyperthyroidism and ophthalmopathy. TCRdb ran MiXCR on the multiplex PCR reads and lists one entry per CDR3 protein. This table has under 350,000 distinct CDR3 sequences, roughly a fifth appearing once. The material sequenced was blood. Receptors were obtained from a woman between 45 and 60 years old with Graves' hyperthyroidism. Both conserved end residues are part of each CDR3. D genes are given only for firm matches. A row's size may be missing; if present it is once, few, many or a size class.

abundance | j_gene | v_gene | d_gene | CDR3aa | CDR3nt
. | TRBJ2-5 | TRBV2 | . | CASSEQGETQYF | TGTGCCAGCAGTGAACAGGGGGAGACCCAGTACTTC
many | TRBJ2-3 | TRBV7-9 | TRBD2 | CASSPASGIYPSTDTQYF | TGTGCCAGCAGCCCCGCTAGCGGCATTTACCCTAGCACAGATACGCAGTATTTT
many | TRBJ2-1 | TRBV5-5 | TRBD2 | CASSSGLAGKTEQFF | TGTGCCAGCAGCTCAGGACTAGCGGGAAAGACTGAGCAGTTCTTC
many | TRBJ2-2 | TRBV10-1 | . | CASSREGNTGELFF | TGCGCCAGCAGTCGGGAAGGGAACACCGGGGAGCTGTTTTTT
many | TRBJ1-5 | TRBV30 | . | CAWSVIGDQPQHF | TGTGCCTGGAGTGTAATAGGGGATCAGCCCCAGCATTTT
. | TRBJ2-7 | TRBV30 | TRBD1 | CACFRQGFYEQYF | TGTGCCTGCTTCCGACAGGGCTTTTACGAGCAGTACTTC
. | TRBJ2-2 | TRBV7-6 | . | CASSLNQNTGELFF | TGTGCCAGCAGCTTAAACCAGAACACCGGGGAGCTGTTTTTT
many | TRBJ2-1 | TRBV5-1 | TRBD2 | CASSLKGLERNEQFF | TGCGCCAGCAGCTTAAAGGGACTAGAGAGGAATGAGCAGTTCTTC
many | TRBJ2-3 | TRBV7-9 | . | CASSPKRRFTDTQYF | TGTGCCAGCAGCCCAAAGAGGCGGTTCACAGATACGCAGTATTTT
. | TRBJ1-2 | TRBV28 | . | CASSLLTSDYGYTF | TGTGCCAGCAGTTTACTGACTTCAGACTATGGCTACACCTTC
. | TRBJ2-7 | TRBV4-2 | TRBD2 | CASSLSDSGNYEQYF | TGTGCCAGCAGCCTGAGCGATAGCGGGAACTACGAGCAGTACTTC
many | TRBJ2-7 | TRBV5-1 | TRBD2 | CASTTSGRADEQYF | TGCGCCAGCACCACTAGCGGGAGGGCCGACGAGCAGTACTTC
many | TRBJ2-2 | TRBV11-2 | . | CASTIYDGGTGELFF | TGTGCCAGCACCATATATGACGGAGGCACCGGGGAGCTGTTTTTT
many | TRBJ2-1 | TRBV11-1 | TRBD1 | CASSLTGGSNEQFF | TGTGCCAGCAGCTTGACAGGGGGGAGCAATGAGCAGTTCTTC
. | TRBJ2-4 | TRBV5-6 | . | CASSRVSSRDIQYF | TGTGCCAGCAGCCGTGTATCGTCTAGGGACATTCAGTACTTC
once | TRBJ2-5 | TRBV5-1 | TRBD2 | CASAFLGTSVETQYF | TGCGCCAGCGCCTTCCTAGGGACTAGCGTAGAGACCCAGTACTTC
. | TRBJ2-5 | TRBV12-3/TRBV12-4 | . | CATRRLGRNRLYF | TGTGCCACCAGGAGATTAGGCCGTAACCGTTTATACTTC
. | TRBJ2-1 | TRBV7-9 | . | CASSLEWVDEQFF | TGTGCCAGCAGCTTAGAGTGGGTAGATGAGCAGTTCTTC
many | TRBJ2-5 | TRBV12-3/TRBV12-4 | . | CASSWGKQETQYF | TGTGCCAGCAGTTGGGGCAAGCAAGAGACCCAGTACTTC
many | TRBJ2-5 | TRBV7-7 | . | CASSGAGTQETQYF | TGTGCTAGCAGCGGAGCCGGGACCCAAGAGACCCAGTACTTC
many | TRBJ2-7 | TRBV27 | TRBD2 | CASSSLASGRARVQYF | TGTGCCAGCAGTTCCCTCGCTAGCGGGAGGGCCCGGGTGCAGTACTTC
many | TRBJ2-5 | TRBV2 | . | CASSAGKETQYF | TGTGCCAGCAGTGCGGGGAAGGAGACCCAGTACTTC
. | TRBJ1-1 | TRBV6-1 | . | CASSVRKGTEAFF | TGTGCCAGCAGTGTACGAAAAGGCACTGAAGCTTTCTTT
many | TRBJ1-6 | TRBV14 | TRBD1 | CASSHNRGGSPLHF | TGTGCCAGCAGCCACAACAGGGGTGGTTCACCCCTCCACTTT
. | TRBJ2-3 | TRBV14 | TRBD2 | CASSQVSGRADTQYF | TGTGCCAGCAGCCAAGTCTCGGGGAGGGCAGATACGCAGTATTTT
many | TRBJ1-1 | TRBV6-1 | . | CASSEVEYTEAFF | TGTGCCAGCAGTGAAGTAGAGTACACTGAAGCTTTCTTT